Listed below are T cell receptor beta chains from one sample, sequenced in a study of ipilimumab plus nivolumab after autologous stem cell transplantation. The method was immunoSEQ multiplex PCR; TCRdb's version includes in-frame clones alone and lacks a portion of them. The sample lists some 15,000 clones; over 75% were seen once. This specimen consisted of PBMCs, obtained in a trial of ipilimumab plus nivolumab as post-transplant consolidation. Source of these receptors: a male donor with diffuse large B-cell lymphoma. Both conserved end residues are part of each CDR3. The D gene is left open where the match is weak. The size field is filled for only some rows; it gives once, few, many or a size class.

j_call d_call v_call clone_size cdr3_nt cdr3_aa
TRBJ2-7 TRBD1 TRBV7-9 NA TGTGCCAGCAGCTCTCTATCCGGGACAGGGGGACGGTACGAGCAGTACTTC CASSSLSGTGGRYEQYF
TRBJ2-2 NA TRBV7-9 NA TGTGCCAGCAGCTTAGTGGCAGGGCTGAACACCGGGGAGCTGTTTTTT CASSLVAGLNTGELFF
TRBJ1-2 TRBD1 TRBV6-5 NA TGTGCCAGCAGTTACTGGGCGGGACAGGGAACCTATGGCTACACCTTC CASSYWAGQGTYGYTF
TRBJ2-7 NA TRBV6-1 NA TGTGCCAGCAGTGAAAGTGCGGCGGGATTGTACGAGCAGTACTTC CASSESAAGLYEQYF
TRBJ1-5 TRBD1 TRBV30 few TGTGCCTGGACGGGTGCAGGGGGGCATCAGCCCCAGCATTTT CAWTGAGGHQPQHF
TRBJ2-1 TRBD2 TRBV6-5 NA TGTGCCAGCAGTAAGCGGGGGAACAATGAGCAGTTCTTC CASSKRGNNEQFF
TRBJ2-7 NA TRBV7-6 NA TGTGCCAGCAGCTTAGGTCTTGGGGGGATCGCCTACGAGCAGTACTTC CASSLGLGGIAYEQYF
TRBJ2-3 NA TRBV5-1 NA TGCGCCAGCAGCTCCTTGACAGCAGATACGCAGTATTTT CASSSLTADTQYF
TRBJ2-5 TRBD1 TRBV6-1 NA TGTGCCAGCAGCCCGACGACAGGGTCTGGAGAGACCCAGTACTTC CASSPTTGSGETQYF
TRBJ2-1 TRBD2 TRBV27 once TGTGCCAGCAGTTTCCTAGCGGGAGGGTCCTACAATGAGCAGTTCTTC CASSFLAGGSYNEQFF
TRBJ1-6 NA TRBV15 NA TGTGCCACCAGCATAAGGGGGGTCCAAAATTCACCCCTCCACTTT CATSIRGVQNSPLHF
TRBJ2-5 NA TRBV19 few TGTGCCAGTAGTAGAGGGTGGGAAACGGGGACCCAGTACTTC CASSRGWETGTQYF
TRBJ2-2 NA TRBV9 NA TGTGCCAGCAGCGTAGGGTACGGGGAGCTGTTTTTT CASSVGYGELFF
TRBJ2-7 NA TRBV7-2 NA TGTGCCAGCAGCCCTTACCGCTGGGACGAGCAGTACTTC CASSPYRWDEQYF
TRBJ2-1 NA TRBV7-9 NA TGTGCCAGCAGCTTAGGGAGGTCGGGGAGCTCCTACAATGAGCAGTTCTTC CASSLGRSGSSYNEQFF
TRBJ1-2 TRBD1 TRBV11-2 NA TGTGCCAGCAGCCGGACAGGCCCTATCCGCGGCTACACCTTC CASSRTGPIRGYTF
TRBJ2-5 TRBD1 TRBV9 NA TGTGCCAGCAGCGTAGATTACAGGGGGCTAAAGGAGACCCAGTACTTC CASSVDYRGLKETQYF
TRBJ1-3 TRBD1 TRBV5-1 NA TGCGCCAGCAGCTTGACCCTCCGAGGGGGGGGACAGGAATACTCTGGAAACACCATATATTTT CASSLTLRGGGQEYSGNTIYF